The clone carrying this TCR beta chain was counted between two and nine times. The target antigen is unknown. This sample is drawn from a study of vaccination and CD4 T cells after COVID-19. Whole-study findings and limits: Among convalescent patients, a median roughly 90% of reactive clones emerged only after vaccination. Convalescent patients' vaccine-specific clones were spike mono-reactive in 304 of 307 cases.

V lost 0 bases to trimming and J lost 3 bases, with 4 bases between them. The CDR3 loop spans 13 amino acids. At the Johns Hopkins FTIC core, DNA taken from cultured CD4+ T cells was sequenced by way of the Oncomine TCR Beta short-read assay. TCRdb fed the PCR reads into MiXCR, producing one record per CDR3 protein. Of some 13,000 distinct CDR3 sequences in the sample, 35% to 55% are singletons; the top ten hold about 15%. Described treatment: roughly nine-day PBMC culture with coronavirus spike peptide pools or control peptides (ViraFEST assay). The receptor comes from a human donor who had recovered from COVID-19. The sample comprised CD4+ T cells from blood, cultured in vitro. The chain links TRBV12-3 or TRBV12-4 to TRBJ2-3; no reliable D call. The CDR3 DNA follows: TGTGCCAGCAGTTTAGCAGGGACAGATACGCAGTATTTT. It is translated as CASSLAGTDTQYF.